The 30 T cell receptor beta chains given below trace back to one sample, sequenced in a study of T-cell memory formation after mild COVID-19. TCRdb reprocessed the 5' RACE reads with MiXCR, giving one entry per CDR3 protein. The profile covers around 530,000 distinct CDR3 sequences, with about 20% appearing a single time and under 8.5% taken by the ten largest. The material sequenced was PBMCs or a T cell subset sorted from them (not recorded which). Receptor source: an adult woman who had mild COVID-19 (a few samples of this study predate the infection). Cell type and time point are not known.

V gene TRBV5-1 combines with J gene TRBJ2-7; TRBD1 is a possible D gene (7 bases). CDR1 is SGHRS, CDR2 YFSETQ, per germline. This CDR3 has 15 residues. Deletions cut 4 bases from V and 2 bases from J, with 16 bases between. The CDR3 is CASSPFGGQPYEQYF. CDR3 nucleotides: TGCGCCAGCAGCCCTTTCGGGGGACAGCCCTACGAGCAGTACTTC.

The chain recombines TRBV5-6 with TRBJ2-5, with 16 bases fitting TRBD2. Germline-derived CDR1 and CDR2 are SGHDT and YYEEEE. This CDR3 comprises 17 residues. Trimming cost V 2 bases and J 7 bases; bases outside gene matches: 8. In DNA, the CDR3 is TGTGCCAGCAGCTTTCCGGGACTAGCGGGAGGGAGGTGGACCCAGTACTTC. It yields the protein CASSFPGLAGGRWTQYF.

This clonotype has just a few counts. The J gene is TRBJ2-5, the V gene TRBV10-3; 7 positions agree with TRBD2. The CDR3 runs 16 residues. Germline V lookup: CDR1 ENHRY, CDR2 SYGVKD. V lost 2 bases to trimming and J lost 5 bases; unmatched junction nucleotides: 11. In DNA, the CDR3 is TGTGCCATCAGTGAGCGAGGTCTAGCGGCAGGGGAGACCCAGTACTTC. As protein: CAISERGLAAGETQYF.

This chain links TRBV28 with TRBJ2-7, with TRBD1 as a possible D gene (6 bases). CDR1 is MDHEN and CDR2 is SYDVKM in the germline V gene. This CDR3 is 14 amino acids long. V was shortened by 8 bases and J by 2 bases, with 16 bases between the two germline ends. The CDR3 DNA sequence: TGTGCCAGCGAACAACTTACAGGGACCTACGAGCAGTACTTC. Translating gives CASEQLTGTYEQYF.

This clonotype was detected only a few times. This chain joins TRBV9 and TRBJ2-1, with 11 positions matching TRBD2. Trimming cost V 2 bases and J 3 bases; bases outside gene matches: 7. Germline CDR1 SGDLS, CDR2 YYNGEE. The CDR3 consists of 17 residues. Written as DNA, the CDR3 is TGTGCCAGCAGCGTGACTAGCGGGATAAGTCTCTACAATGAGCAGTTCTTC. Translated: CASSVTSGISLYNEQFF.

The chain couples TRBV7-8 to TRBJ2-3; 8 bases agree with TRBD1. Germline CDR1 SGHVS, CDR2 FQNEAQ. The CDR3 spans 14 residues. Germline trimming cut 6 bases from V and 6 bases from J; bases unmatched to any gene: 8. CDR3 loop: CASSSGTGGDTQYF. For the CDR3, the DNA is TGTGCCAGCAGTTCCGGGACAGGCGGTGATACGCAGTATTTT.

The J gene is TRBJ1-5, the V gene TRBV20-1, with 8 bases matching TRBD1. The V segment lost 6 bases and the J segment 1 base; nucleotides outside the gene matches: 8. The CDR3 loop spans 15 amino acids. The germline gives CDR1 DFQATT, CDR2 SNEGSKA (reference sequence). This CDR3 reads CSASIGTGSNQPQHF. Here the CDR3 DNA reads TGCAGTGCCAGTATCGGGACAGGAAGCAATCAGCCCCAGCATTTT.

The chain carries TRBV7-2 and TRBJ2-3; 8 bases match TRBD2. Trimming at V came to 5 bases and at J to 4 bases, leaving 14 bases not matched to a gene. This CDR3 comprises 17 residues. Germline CDR1 and CDR2: SGHTA and FQGNSA. The CDR3 spells CASSQGRGGRPADTQYF. The CDR3 DNA follows: TGTGCCAGCAGCCAGGGGAGGGGCGGGAGGCCGGCAGATACGCAGTATTTT.

The rearrangement links TRBV12-3 or TRBV12-4 to TRBJ2-7, with D unclear. The length of the CDR3 is 13 residues. Deletions cut 6 bases from V and 2 bases from J, with 11 bases between. The CDR3 DNA reads as TGTGCCAGCAGCCCAAGTGTTCCCTACGAGCAGTACTTC. It specifies CASSPSVPYEQYF.

This clonotype has more than one count but fewer than ten. Here the CDR3 reads CATSDPPTVGYQETQYF. CDR3 DNA sequence: TGTGCCACCAGTGATCCGCCCACCGTAGGGTACCAAGAGACCCAGTACTTC. The V gene is TRBV24-1, the J gene TRBJ2-5; D is unresolved. Trimming shortened V by 3 bases and J by 0 bases, and 16 bases separated the two germline ends. Germline values: CDR1 KGHDR, CDR2 SFDVKD. The CDR3 is made up of 17 amino acids.

This clonotype showed up just a few times. V gene TRBV12-3 or TRBV12-4 combines with J gene TRBJ1-3, with a weak D call TRBD1 (6 bases). This CDR3 has 15 residues. The V and J ends lost 3 bases and 4 bases respectively, with 13 bases between them. The CDR3 region is CASSFAGAPGNTIYF. Here the CDR3 DNA reads TGTGCCAGCAGTTTTGCGGGGGCGCCCGGAAACACCATATATTTT.

This clonotype was seen a handful of times. The V and J genes are TRBV19 and TRBJ2-7; TRBD2 matches 9 bases. Germline values: CDR1 LNHDA, CDR2 SQIVND (reference sequence). With 4 bases clipped from V and 4 bases from J, the junction kept 11 bases outside the gene matches. The CDR3 totals 16 residues. For the CDR3, the DNA is TGTGCCAGTAGTACCTCTAGCGGGGCCCTCATGTACGAGCAGTACTTC. The encoded protein is CASSTSSGALMYEQYF. Full variable domain (rest looked up from reference TRBV19 and TRBJ2-7): DGGITQSPKYLFRKEGQNVTLSCEQNLNHDAMYWYRQDPGQGLRLIYYSQIVNDFQKGDIAEGYSVSREKKESFPLTVTSAQKNPTAFYLCASSTSSGALMYEQYFGPGTRLTVT.

The V and J genes are TRBV10-3 and TRBJ2-7, with D hard to call. With 4 bases removed from V and 1 base from J, the gap between germline ends came to 8 bases. Germline assignment: CDR1 ENHRY and CDR2 SYGVKD. The CDR3 loop spans 13 amino acids. The CDR3 nucleotides read TGTGCCATCAGTGTGGGGATTTCCTACGAGCAGTACTTC. Its translation is CAISVGISYEQYF.

This clonotype appeared a single time. The chain has TRBV28 and TRBJ2-7; the D is unclear. CDR1 is MDHEN, CDR2 SYDVKM, per germline. This CDR3 region has 14 residues. With 5 bases removed from V and 3 bases from J, the gap between germline ends came to 14 bases. The CDR3 bases are TGTGCCAGCAGTAAGAAAGGCAGATTCTACGAGCAGTACTTC. Translation gives CASSKKGRFYEQYF.

This sequence joins TRBV19 and TRBJ1-1; TRBD1 aligns across 7 bases. CDR1 is LNHDA and CDR2 is SQIVND in the germline V gene (reference sequence). The CDR3 is 15 residues long. The trim removed 8 bases at V and 2 bases at J, leaving 11 bases unmatched. The CDR3 region is CASLSATGANTEAFF. The CDR3 nucleotides read TGTGCCAGTCTATCAGCAACAGGGGCAAACACTGAAGCTTTCTTT.

This rearrangement joins TRBV6-5 to TRBJ2-3, with D possibly matching TRBD2 (5 bases). CDR3 length: 12 amino acids. Germline CDR1 and CDR2: MNHEY and SVGAGI. Trimming stripped 8 bases from V and 7 bases from J, with 13 bases between. This chain's CDR3 is CASRSPGYTQYF. CDR3 nucleotide sequence: TGTGCCAGCCGTTCCCCGGGATATACGCAGTATTTT.

The chain carries TRBV7-6 and TRBJ2-1, with D hard to call. Germline CDR1 SGHVS, CDR2 FNYEAQ. The CDR3 has 15 residues. V dropped 4 bases and J dropped 9 bases, with 19 bases sitting between them. CDR3 nucleotide sequence: TGTGCCAGCAGCTATTCTACCCAACCTACGTTTGAGCAGTTCTTC. It specifies CASSYSTQPTFEQFF.

In its sample, this clonotype was seen a few times. The chain employs TRBV6-2 or TRBV6-3 and TRBJ2-5; a possible D gene is TRBD1 (8 bases). Germline V gives CDR1 MNHEY, CDR2 SVGEGT. V lost 6 bases and J lost 5, with 13 bases in between. This CDR3 spans 13 amino acids. The CDR3 protein is CASRQGGLETQYF. The CDR3 DNA reads as TGTGCCAGCAGACAGGGGGGGTTGGAGACCCAGTACTTC.

This clonotype turned up a few times. The CDR3 sequence is CASSLERGLQETQYF. For the CDR3, the DNA is TGCGCCAGCAGCTTGGAAAGGGGGCTTCAAGAGACCCAGTACTTC. The chain joins TRBV5-1 to TRBJ2-5; 7 bases are shared with TRBD1. The CDR3 has 15 residues. Trimming cost V 0 bases and J 2 bases; bases outside gene matches: 4. The V gene's germline CDR1 is SGHRS and CDR2 YFSETQ.

The chain links TRBV25-1 to TRBJ1-4; D is uncertain. From germline, CDR1 is MGHDK and CDR2 SYGVNS. Trimming removed 6 bases at V and 7 bases at J, with 6 bases between. The CDR3 extends over 11 amino acids. CDR3 protein: CASSAFEKLFF. The DNA for the CDR3 is TGTGCCAGCAGCGCATTTGAAAAACTGTTTTTT. Looking up the rest from reference TRBV25-1 and TRBJ1-4 gives the full variable domain: EADIYQTPRYLVIGTGKKITLECSQTMGHDKMYWYQQDPGMELHLIHYSYGVNSTEKGDLSSESTVSRIRTEHFPLTLESARPSHTSQYLCASSAFEKLFFGSGTQLSVL.

The rearrangement joins TRBV6-6 to TRBJ2-1; 7 bases map to TRBD1. From germline, CDR1 is MNHNY and CDR2 SVGAGI (reference sequence). J lost 4 bases, V lost 7 bases, and 10 bases had no gene match. The CDR3 runs 15 residues. The CDR3 sequence is CASTLTGTAYNEQFF. The CDR3 nucleotides read TGTGCCAGCACCCTTACCGGGACAGCATACAATGAGCAGTTCTTC.

This chain connects TRBV6-5 to TRBJ2-3; no definite D call. In germline, CDR1 is MNHEY, CDR2 SVGAGI. This CDR3 spans 13 amino acids. V dropped 2 bases and J dropped 5 bases, with 8 bases sitting between them. For the CDR3, the DNA is TGTGCCAGCAGTTACGTGGTTAGAGATACGCAGTATTTT. Its translation is CASSYVVRDTQYF.

Only a few counts were recorded for this clonotype. In nucleotides, the CDR3 is TGCGCCAGCAGCTTGCAACCCTCCACTGAAGCTTTCTTT. Amino acid sequence: CASSLQPSTEAFF. The V gene is TRBV5-1, the J gene TRBJ1-1; D gene unclear. The CDR3 runs to 13 residues. Trimming took off 1 base at V and 4 bases at J, with 8 bases between the two ends. From germline, CDR1 is SGHRS and CDR2 YFSETQ. Supplemented by reference TRBV5-1 and TRBJ1-1, the full variable domain reads KAGVTQTPRYLIKTRGQQVTLSCSPISGHRSVSWYQQTPGQGLQFLFEYFSETQRNKGNFPGRFSGRQFSNSRSEMNVSTLELGDSALYLCASSLQPSTEAFFGQGTRLTVV.

CDR3 region: CASTSSGTGGEQYF. CDR3 sequence (DNA): TGTGCCAGCACCTCATCCGGGACAGGGGGCGAGCAGTACTTC. V and J are TRBV12-3 or TRBV12-4 and TRBJ2-7, with 11 bases lining up with TRBD1. The J segment lost 6 bases and the V segment lost 7 bases, leaving 8 bases of the junction unmatched. The CDR3 has 14 amino acids.

The chain combines TRBV19 with TRBJ2-4; 9 nucleotides line up with TRBD1. The CDR3 is made up of 16 amino acids. The V gene end was trimmed by 5 bases and the J gene end by 5 bases; junction bases not matched to a gene: 10. The germline V gene encodes CDR1 LNHDA and CDR2 SQIVND (reference sequence). The CDR3 nucleotides read TGTGCCAGTAGTGGAGGTCTCAGGACAGGGGAAAACATTCAGTACTTC. Translated: CASSGGLRTGENIQYF.

This clonotype was counted a few times. The V and J genes are TRBV12-3 or TRBV12-4 and TRBJ2-3; 7 positions agree with TRBD2. With 7 bases clipped from V and 0 bases from J, the junction kept 7 bases outside the gene matches. This CDR3 has 15 residues. CDR3 sequence (DNA): TGTGCCAGCACTCCGGGAGGCGGTAGCACAGATACGCAGTATTTT. Amino acids: CASTPGGGSTDTQYF.

This clonotype was recorded many times. The CDR3 protein is CASSSNLLAGGMGSDTQYF. CDR3 nucleotide sequence: TGTGCCAGCAGCTCTAATTTGCTAGCGGGAGGGATGGGGTCAGATACGCAGTATTTT. The chain has TRBV7-2 and TRBJ2-3, with 12 bases lining up with TRBD2. Trimming at V came to 4 bases and at J to 4 bases, leaving 15 bases not matched to a gene. The CDR3 consists of 19 residues. Germline V gene lookup returns CDR1 SGHTA and CDR2 FQGNSA.

In this sample, this clonotype turned up many times. The rearrangement links TRBV24-1 to TRBJ2-7; D is uncertain. Germline V gene sequence: CDR1 KGHDR, CDR2 SFDVKD. The CDR3 runs to 13 residues. The V end lost 3 bases, the J end lost 2 bases, and 7 bases lay between the germline ends. The DNA of the CDR3 is TGTGCCACCAGTGATGTCGGCGCCTACGAGCAGTACTTC. Translating it yields CATSDVGAYEQYF.

This clonotype was counted between two and nine times. The J gene is TRBJ2-1, the V gene TRBV4-2; a weak D match, TRBD2 (6 bases). The V and J ends lost 0 bases and 4 bases respectively, with 13 bases between them. The CDR3 sequence is 16 residues long. CDR1 is LGHNA, CDR2 YNFKEQ, per germline. The CDR3 DNA is TGTGCCAGCAGCCAAGATACGCGGGGCCGATACAATGAGCAGTTCTTC. It encodes CASSQDTRGRYNEQFF.

This clonotype was seen only a few times. The rearrangement uses TRBV7-8 and TRBJ2-5; D remains ambiguous. This CDR3 spans 15 amino acids. Germline CDR1 reads SGHVS; CDR2 reads FQNEAQ. V lost 3 bases and J lost 4, with 15 bases in between. CDR3 sequence (DNA): TGTGCCAGCAGCTTGAGTGTGAGTCCGGGAGAGACCCAGTACTTC. This sequence encodes CASSLSVSPGETQYF.